This TCR beta chain was captured in a study of T cell repertoires in cytomegalovirus infection. This clonotype has more than one count but fewer than ten. From the reads, TCRdb called clonotypes with MiXCR, one entry per CDR3 protein. This sample has over 150,000 distinct CDR3 sequences, with 13% to 15% found just once. Trimming stripped 7 bases from V and 10 bases from J, with 11 bases between. CDR1 is MNHNY and CDR2 is SVGAGI in the germline V gene (reference sequence). The CDR3 extends over 11 amino acids. The source is a human donor in good health (CMV status not recorded). Some clones in this sample may be carry-over from other donors' samples. The chain joins TRBV6-6 to TRBJ2-4; tentatively, D is TRBD1 or TRBD2 (5 bases each). The sample taken for sequencing was PBMCs. The CDR3 DNA sequence: TGTGCCAGCAACGACGGGGCTATTCAGTACTTC. Its protein product is CASNDGAIQYF.